The rows below give T cell receptor beta chains drawn from one sample of a study of T cell changes during pregnancy in multiple sclerosis. Profiled with immunoSEQ multiplex PCR; TCRdb holds only in-frame clones, not every one. The data contain 40,000 to 45,000 clones, 88% of them singletons. This material consisted of CD8+ T cells from peripheral blood mononuclear cells, taken after pregnancy. The receptors were sampled from a female donor in good health, enrolled as a control in a pregnancy study. CDR3s include the opening cysteine and the closing phenylalanine or tryptophan. A D gene is named only where the DNA matches it firmly. The size entry is marked missing in some rows and otherwise reads once, few, many or a size class.

d_gene	abundance	v_gene	j_gene	CDR3nt	CDR3aa
TRBD2	NA	TRBV7-2	TRBJ2-3	TGTGCCAGCAGGGGGACTAGCGGGGGGGCTTTGGATACGCAGTATTTT	CASRGTSGGALDTQYF
NA	few	TRBV7-3	TRBJ1-6	TGTGCCAGCAGCCTGACAGGCCCCAATTCACCCCTCCACTTT	CASSLTGPNSPLHF
NA	NA	TRBV27	TRBJ1-1	TGTGCCAGCGCCGAGGGAAACGAAGCTTTCTTT	CASAEGNEAFF
TRBD2	once	TRBV5-4	TRBJ2-7	TGTGCCAGCAGGAGTGGACTAGCGGCTTACGAGCAGTACTTC	CASRSGLAAYEQYF
TRBD2	once	TRBV7-3	TRBJ2-3	TGTGCCAGCAGCTTAGGGACTAGCGGGGGGACAGATACGCAGTATTTT	CASSLGTSGGTDTQYF
NA	NA	TRBV18	TRBJ2-3	TGTGCCAGCTCACCTTCGTTTCGGGGGACGACTAGCACAGATACGCAGTATTTT	CASSPSFRGTTSTDTQYF
NA	NA	TRBV7-9	TRBJ2-7	TGTGCCAGCAGCTTAGACTCCTTCTACGAGCAGTACTTC	CASSLDSFYEQYF
TRBD2	NA	TRBV28	TRBJ2-1	TGTGCCAGCAGTTTGTGGACTAGCGGGTACAATGAGCAGTTCTTC	CASSLWTSGYNEQFF
TRBD2	NA	TRBV6-5	TRBJ2-5	TGTGCCAGCAGTTCTGGACTAGCGGGGGGTAGGGAGACCCAGTACTTC	CASSSGLAGGRETQYF
NA	NA	TRBV4-3	TRBJ1-5	TGCGCCAGCAGCCAAGATCGGGGTCAGCCCCAGCATTTT	CASSQDRGQPQHF
NA	NA	TRBV6-1	TRBJ2-3	TGTGCCAGCAGTGAAGCGCTTCAACTCTCCCTAGATACGCAGTATTTT	CASSEALQLSLDTQYF
NA	NA	TRBV27	TRBJ1-2	TGTGCCAGCAGTTTAGTCGCAGGCTATGGCTACACCTTC	CASSLVAGYGYTF
TRBD1	NA	TRBV27	TRBJ1-1	TGTGCCACGGGCAGGGGGATGAACACTGAAGCTTTCTTT	CATGRGMNTEAFF
TRBD2	NA	TRBV6-5	TRBJ2-3	TGTGCCAGCAGTGGGACTAGCGGGGGGTTAGATACGCAGTATTTT	CASSGTSGGLDTQYF
NA	few	TRBV13	TRBJ1-2	TGTGCCAGCAGCCTCAGTGGTAACTATGGCTACACCTTC	CASSLSGNYGYTF
NA	NA	TRBV10-1	TRBJ2-7	TGCGCCAGCAGGAGTTCGTTATCCTACGAGCAGTACTTC	CASRSSLSYEQYF
NA	NA	TRBV27	TRBJ2-5	TGTGCCAGCAGAGGTGGGGGGGAGACCCAGTACTTC	CASRGGGETQYF
NA	NA	TRBV12-5	TRBJ2-3	TGTGCTAGTGGTTTGGGAGACACAGATACGCAGTATTTT	CASGLGDTDTQYF
NA	NA	TRBV19	TRBJ1-4	TGTGCCAGTAGTATTTGGAGGTCTAATGAAAAACTGTTTTTT	CASSIWRSNEKLFF
NA	medium-sized	TRBV5-3	TRBJ1-1	TGTGCCAGAAGCTTGAGAGTCTCCGCGGGGAACACTGAAGCTTTCTTT	CARSLRVSAGNTEAFF
NA	NA	TRBV4-3	TRBJ1-1	TGCGCCAGCAGCCAAGATCCGGAGGGGAACACTGAAGCTTTCTTT	CASSQDPEGNTEAFF
TRBD1	NA	TRBV15	TRBJ1-2	TGTGCCACCAGCCTCTCACGGGACAGGGTGGCCGGCTACACCTTC	CATSLSRDRVAGYTF
TRBD1	NA	TRBV27	TRBJ2-7	TGTGCCAGCAGTTTAGGGACAGCTGGCTACGAGCAGTACTTC	CASSLGTAGYEQYF
NA	NA	TRBV4-3	TRBJ1-4	TGCGCCAGCAGTGTGGGGGGTTTTGATGAAAAACTGTTTTTT	CASSVGGFDEKLFF
NA	NA	TRBV11-2	TRBJ2-7	TGTGCCAGCAACCCACACGAGGACGAGCAGTACTTC	CASNPHEDEQYF
NA	NA	TRBV7-8	TRBJ2-1	TGTGCCAGCAGCGCCGACATGGTCAATGAGCAGTTCTTC	CASSADMVNEQFF
TRBD2	once	TRBV6-4	TRBJ2-3	TGTGCCAGCAGTGACGGCCCGGGGGGAATAGATACGCAGTATTTT	CASSDGPGGIDTQYF
TRBD1	few	TRBV4-3	TRBJ1-1	TGCGCCAGCAGCCAAAAGATGACAGGGTATATGAACACTGAAGCTTTCTTT	CASSQKMTGYMNTEAFF
TRBD2	NA	TRBV11-2	TRBJ2-3	TGTGCCAGCAGCTTAGATCGGGCGGGGGGCTATACGCAGTATTTT	CASSLDRAGGYTQYF
TRBD1	NA	TRBV7-9	TRBJ1-1	TGTGCCAGCAGCCTGGGACAGGGAACCACTGAAGCTTTCTTT	CASSLGQGTTEAFF
NA	NA	TRBV2	TRBJ2-2	TGTGCCAGCACCGGGGGACGGCCGAACACCGGGGAGCTGTTTTTT	CASTGGRPNTGELFF
TRBD1	NA	TRBV2	TRBJ2-5	TGTGCCAGCAGTGGGACAGGGGGCGGGGAGCAGTACTTC	CASSGTGGGEQYF
TRBD2	NA	TRBV4-3	TRBJ2-3	TGCGCCAGCAGCCAAGAATCGGTTTGGGCGATTCGGGGGGGGTCAGATACGCAGTATTTT	CASSQESVWAIRGGSDTQYF
NA	NA	TRBV30	TRBJ2-7	TGTGCCTGGAGTCCAGGGTTGGGGACTTACGAGCAGTACTTC	CAWSPGLGTYEQYF
NA	few	TRBV19	TRBJ1-1	TGTGCCAGTAGGGCAGGTATGAACACTGAAGCTTTCTTT	CASRAGMNTEAFF
NA	NA	TRBV27	TRBJ2-7	TGTGCCAGCAGCCCAGGGTCCGAGCAGTACTTC	CASSPGSEQYF
TRBD1	NA	TRBV5-1	TRBJ2-5	TGCGCCAGCAGCAATCCCCGCGGACAGGGGTTTTTGACCCAGTACTTC	CASSNPRGQGFLTQYF
NA	NA	TRBV5-6	TRBJ1-1	TGTGCCAGCAGCCGTGTTTGGGGACAAAGGAGCACTAGAGAAGCTTTCTTT	CASSRVWGQRSTREAFF
NA	few	TRBV27	TRBJ2-7	TGTGCCAGCAGCCCGACGGGTTACGAGCAGTACTTC	CASSPTGYEQYF
TRBD1	NA	TRBV9	TRBJ2-3	TGTGCCAGCAGCGTAGCGGGGACAGGCACAGATACGCAGTATTTT	CASSVAGTGTDTQYF
NA	NA	TRBV5-5	TRBJ1-4	TGTGCCAGCACCTACAGGATTAATGAAAAACTGTTTTTT	CASTYRINEKLFF
TRBD1	NA	TRBV4-3	TRBJ1-2	TGCGCCAGCAGCCAACTTCCGGGACAGGATAACTATGGCTACACCTTC	CASSQLPGQDNYGYTF
TRBD2	NA	TRBV4-3	TRBJ2-3	TGCGCCAGCACCCCAGGGTCTAGCGGGGCAGATACGCAGTATTTT	CASTPGSSGADTQYF
NA	NA	TRBV11-2	TRBJ1-1	TGTGCCAGCAGATCGGCGGAGGGAATGAACACTGAAGCTTTCTTT	CASRSAEGMNTEAFF
TRBD1	NA	TRBV28	TRBJ1-5	TGTGCCAGCAGTTTAAAACAGGGGGCTGGCGCCGGGCAGCCCCAGCATTTT	CASSLKQGAGAGQPQHF